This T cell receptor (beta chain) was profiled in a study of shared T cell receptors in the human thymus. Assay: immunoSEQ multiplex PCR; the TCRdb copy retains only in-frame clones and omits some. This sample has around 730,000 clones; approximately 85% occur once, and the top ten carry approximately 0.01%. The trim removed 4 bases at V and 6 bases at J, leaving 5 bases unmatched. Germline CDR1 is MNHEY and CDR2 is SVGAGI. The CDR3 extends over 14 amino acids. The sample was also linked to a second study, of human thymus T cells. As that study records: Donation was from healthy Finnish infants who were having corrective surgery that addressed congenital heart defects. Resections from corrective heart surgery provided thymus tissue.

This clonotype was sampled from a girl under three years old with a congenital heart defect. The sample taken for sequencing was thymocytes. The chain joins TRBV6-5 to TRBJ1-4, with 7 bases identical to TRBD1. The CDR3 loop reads CASSSDRPYEKLFF. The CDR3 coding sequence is TGTGCCAGCAGTTCGGACAGGCCGTATGAAAAACTGTTTTTT.